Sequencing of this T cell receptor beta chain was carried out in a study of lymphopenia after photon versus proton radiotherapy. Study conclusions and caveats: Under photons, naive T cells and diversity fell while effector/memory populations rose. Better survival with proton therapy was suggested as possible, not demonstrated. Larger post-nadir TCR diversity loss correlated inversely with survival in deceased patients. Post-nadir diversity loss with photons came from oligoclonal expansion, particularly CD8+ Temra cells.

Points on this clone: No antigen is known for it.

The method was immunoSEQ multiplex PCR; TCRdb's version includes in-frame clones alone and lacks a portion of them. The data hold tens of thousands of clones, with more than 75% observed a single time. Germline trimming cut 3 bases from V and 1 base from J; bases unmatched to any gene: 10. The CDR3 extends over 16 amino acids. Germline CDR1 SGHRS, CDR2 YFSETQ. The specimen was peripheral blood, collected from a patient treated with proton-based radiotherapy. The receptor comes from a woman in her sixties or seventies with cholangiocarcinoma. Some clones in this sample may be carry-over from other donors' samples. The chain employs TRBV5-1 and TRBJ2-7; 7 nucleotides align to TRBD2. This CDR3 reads CASSSAETSTSYEQYF. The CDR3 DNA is TGCGCCAGCAGCTCGGCGGAGACTAGCACATCCTACGAGCAGTACTTC.